This record covers a single T cell receptor beta chain. No antigen is known for it. For sorted subsets, 150 to 200 ng DNA per replicate equaled 30,000 or so T cell genomes. TCRdb's table, derived via immunoSEQ multiplex PCR, lists solely in-frame clones and lacks some. The table records millions of clones, just over 90% of them present only once. The data are from a study of shared clonotypes between healthy human individuals. Notes on the study in general: Apart from blood, nothing was sampled; tissue repertoires likely differ. The study's rarefaction showed incomplete sorted-subset sequencing despite large depth.

CDR3 length: 10 residues. Germline V CDR1 and CDR2: SQVTM, ANQGSEA. CD45RO-negative, CCR7-positively selected cells formed the naive CD8 fraction, excluding terminally differentiated effector memory CD45RA+ cells. This clonotype originated in a man between 18 and 35 years old in good health. Some clones in this sample may be carry-over from other donors' samples. The chain employs TRBV29-1 and TRBJ2-5; D is uncertain. Matching the DNA end better, TRBJ2-7 makes the J call doubtful. The sequencing sample was made of naive CD8+ T cells from PBMCs. The CDR3 DNA reads TGCAGCGTTGTTTCCTACGAGCAGTACTTC. It codes for CSVVSYEQYF.